Listed below are T cell receptor beta chains from one sample, sequenced in a study of blood T cell repertoires in COVID-19. The assay was immunoSEQ multiplex PCR, and TCRdb's table has in-frame clones only and misses some. The sample contains a few hundred thousand clones, about 91% of which appear only once. The source material was peripheral blood. The receptors originated from a woman in her twenties or thirties with COVID-19, enrolled during active disease. Each CDR3 is given with its conserved first and last residue. The D gene is left open where the match is weak. Clone sizes are given selectively: once, few, many, or a class where the clone is expanded.

v_gene	abundance	j_gene	d_gene	CDR3nt	CDR3aa
TRBV21-1	.	TRBJ1-3	.	TGTGCCAGCAGCACTAGAAACACCATATATTTT	CASSTRNTIYF
TRBV10-1	.	TRBJ1-1	.	TGCGCCAGCAGTGCCAGGGGACCCAACACTGAAGCTTTCTTT	CASSARGPNTEAFF
TRBV5-1	.	TRBJ1-2	.	TGCGCCAGCAGCCGGGACATCGGGGGCTACACCTTC	CASSRDIGGYTF
TRBV7-8	once	TRBJ2-2	.	TGTGCCAGCAGCTTAGTATCTCGGCAGGCTAACACCGGGGAGCTGTTTTTT	CASSLVSRQANTGELFF
TRBV11-3	once	TRBJ2-5	.	TGTGCCAGCAGCTTAGGGCTAGCGCGGGAGACCCAGTACTTC	CASSLGLARETQYF
TRBV29-1	.	TRBJ2-6	.	TGCAGCGTTGATCAGGGCTCTGGGGCCAACGTCCTGACTTTC	CSVDQGSGANVLTF
TRBV3-1/TRBV3-2	.	TRBJ2-3	.	TGTGCCAGCAGCCAAGGGCCGGGGGGCACAGATACGCAGTATTTT	CASSQGPGGTDTQYF
TRBV18	.	TRBJ2-3	.	TGTGCCAGCTCACCAGGTTACCGCGGAGATACGCAGTATTTT	CASSPGYRGDTQYF
TRBV11-2	.	TRBJ1-2	.	TGTGCCAGCAGCCCCGGGGTCGGCTACACCTTC	CASSPGVGYTF
TRBV6-4	.	TRBJ2-3	TRBD2	TGTGCCACGTCACTAGCGGGAGCTCCAGATACGCAGTATTTT	CATSLAGAPDTQYF
TRBV3-1/TRBV3-2	.	TRBJ2-1	TRBD2	TGTGCCAGCAGCCCGGGACTAACCAATGAGCAGTTCTTC	CASSPGLTNEQFF
TRBV6-5	.	TRBJ1-1	.	TGTGCCAGCAGCCTGGGGCCGGCGAACACTGAAGCTTTCTTT	CASSLGPANTEAFF
TRBV12-3/TRBV12-4	.	TRBJ1-2	.	TGTGCCAGCAGTTTAAAGGAGTACTATGGCTACACCTTC	CASSLKEYYGYTF
TRBV29-1	.	TRBJ2-3	TRBD2	TGCAGCGTTGAGGTAGCGGGAGACCTGAGCACAGATACGCAGTATTTT	CSVEVAGDLSTDTQYF
TRBV3-1/TRBV3-2	.	TRBJ1-5	.	TGTGCCAGCAGCCAAGTGGTGTCAGGTCAGCCCCAGCATTTT	CASSQVVSGQPQHF
TRBV7-8	.	TRBJ2-1	.	TGTGCCAGCAGCTTGACCACTTTACTAGGTCGTTATTACAATGAGCAGTTCTTC	CASSLTTLLGRYYNEQFF